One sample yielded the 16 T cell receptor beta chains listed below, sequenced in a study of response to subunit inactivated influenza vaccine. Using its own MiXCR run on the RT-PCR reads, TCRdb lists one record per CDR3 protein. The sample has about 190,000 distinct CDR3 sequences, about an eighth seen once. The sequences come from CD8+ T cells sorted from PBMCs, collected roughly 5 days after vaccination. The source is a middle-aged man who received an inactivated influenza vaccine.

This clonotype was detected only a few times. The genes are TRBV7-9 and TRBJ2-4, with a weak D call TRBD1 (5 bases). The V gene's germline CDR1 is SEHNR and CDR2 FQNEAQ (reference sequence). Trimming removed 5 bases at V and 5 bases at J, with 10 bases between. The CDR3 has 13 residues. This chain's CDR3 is CASSESQENIQYF. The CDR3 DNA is TGTGCCAGCAGCGAATCACAGGAAAACATTCAGTACTTC.

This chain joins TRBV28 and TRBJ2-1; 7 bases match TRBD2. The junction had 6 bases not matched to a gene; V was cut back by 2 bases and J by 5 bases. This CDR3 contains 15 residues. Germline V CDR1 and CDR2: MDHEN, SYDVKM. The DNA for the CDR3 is TGTGCCAGCAGTTTAGTGGGAGGGCCCAACAATGAGCAGTTCTTC. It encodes CASSLVGGPNNEQFF.

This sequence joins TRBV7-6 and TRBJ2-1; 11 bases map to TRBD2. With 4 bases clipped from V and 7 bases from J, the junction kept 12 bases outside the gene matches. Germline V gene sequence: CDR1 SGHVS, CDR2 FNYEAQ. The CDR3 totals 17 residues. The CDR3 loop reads CASSSWGSGGARNEQFF. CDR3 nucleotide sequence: TGTGCCAGCAGCTCCTGGGGTAGCGGGGGGGCCAGGAATGAGCAGTTCTTC.

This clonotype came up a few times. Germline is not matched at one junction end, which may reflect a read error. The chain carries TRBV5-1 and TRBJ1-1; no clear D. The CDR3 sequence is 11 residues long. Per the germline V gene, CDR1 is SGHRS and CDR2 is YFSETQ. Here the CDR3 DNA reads TGCGCCAGCAGCTTGGGACAAGCCACCGCCTTT. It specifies CASSLGQATAF.

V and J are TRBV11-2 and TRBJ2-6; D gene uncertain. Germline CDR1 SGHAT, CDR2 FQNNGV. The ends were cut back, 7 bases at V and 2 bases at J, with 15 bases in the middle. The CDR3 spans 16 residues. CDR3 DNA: TGTGCCAGCACTTTTCTATTTCGTACTGGGGCCAACGTCCTGACTTTC. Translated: CASTFLFRTGANVLTF.

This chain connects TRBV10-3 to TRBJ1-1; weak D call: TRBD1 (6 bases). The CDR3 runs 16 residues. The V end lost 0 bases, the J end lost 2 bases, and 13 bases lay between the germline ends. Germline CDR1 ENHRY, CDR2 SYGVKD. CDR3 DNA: TGTGCCATCAGTGAGTCCCATACAGGGATCAACACTGAAGCTTTCTTT. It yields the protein CAISESHTGINTEAFF.

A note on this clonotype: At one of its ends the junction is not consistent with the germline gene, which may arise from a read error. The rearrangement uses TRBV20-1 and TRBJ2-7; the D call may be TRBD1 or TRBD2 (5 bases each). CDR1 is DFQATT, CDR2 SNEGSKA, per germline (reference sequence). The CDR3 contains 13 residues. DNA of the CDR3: TGCAGTGCTAGAAGGGACGAGAGCTACGAGCATTACTTC. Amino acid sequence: CSARRDESYEHYF.

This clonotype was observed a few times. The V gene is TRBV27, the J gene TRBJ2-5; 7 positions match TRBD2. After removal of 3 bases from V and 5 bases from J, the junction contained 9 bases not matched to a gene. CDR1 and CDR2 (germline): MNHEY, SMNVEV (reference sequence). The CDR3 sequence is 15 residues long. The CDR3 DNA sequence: TGTGCCAGCAGTTTTAGACTAACCGGGAGGGAGACCCAGTACTTC. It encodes CASSFRLTGRETQYF.

The CDR3 DNA reads TGCGCCAGCAGCCAAGATTTCGAGGGGTTGGGGCCCGGGGAGCTGTTTTTT. Translation: CASSQDFEGLGPGELFF. The V call is TRBV4-3, the J call TRBJ2-2; D possibly matches TRBD1 or TRBD2 (5 bases each). The germline gives CDR1 LGHNA, CDR2 YSLEER. CDR3 length equals 17 residues. V shed 0 bases and J shed 6 bases, with 17 bases lying between them.

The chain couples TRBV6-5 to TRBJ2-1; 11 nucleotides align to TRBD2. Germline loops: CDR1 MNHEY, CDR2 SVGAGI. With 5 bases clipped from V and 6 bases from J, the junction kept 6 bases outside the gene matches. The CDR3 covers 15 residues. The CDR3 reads CASSTSGGFGNEQFF. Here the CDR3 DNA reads TGTGCCAGCAGTACTAGCGGGGGTTTCGGCAATGAGCAGTTCTTC.

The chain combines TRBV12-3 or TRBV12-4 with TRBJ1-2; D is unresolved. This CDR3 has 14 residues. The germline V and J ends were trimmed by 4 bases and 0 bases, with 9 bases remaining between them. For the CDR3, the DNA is TGTGCCAGCAGTTCGGCGGAGGCTAACTATGGCTACACCTTC. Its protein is CASSSAEANYGYTF.

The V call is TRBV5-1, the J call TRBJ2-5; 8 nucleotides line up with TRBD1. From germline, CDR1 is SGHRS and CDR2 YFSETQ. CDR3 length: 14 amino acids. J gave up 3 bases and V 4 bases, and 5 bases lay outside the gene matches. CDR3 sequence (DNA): TGCGCCAGCAGCCTTGGACAGGGAGAAGAGACCCAGTACTTC. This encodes CASSLGQGEETQYF.

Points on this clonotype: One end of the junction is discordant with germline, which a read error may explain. The CDR3 nucleotides read TGTGCCAGCAGTCGGGACAGCCCCTACGAGCATTACTTC. The encoded protein is CASSRDSPYEHYF. This chain links TRBV7-9 with TRBJ2-7, with 7 bases identical to TRBD1. This CDR3 region has 13 residues. Germline values: CDR1 SEHNR, CDR2 FQNEAQ (reference sequence). The full variable domain, its missing parts supplied by reference TRBV7-9 and TRBJ2-7, is DTGVSQNPRHKITKRGQNVTFRCDPISEHNRLYWYRQTLGQGPEFLTYFQNEAQLEKSRLLSDRFSAERPKGSFSTLEIQRTEQGDSAMYLCASSRDSPYEHYFGPGTRLTVT.

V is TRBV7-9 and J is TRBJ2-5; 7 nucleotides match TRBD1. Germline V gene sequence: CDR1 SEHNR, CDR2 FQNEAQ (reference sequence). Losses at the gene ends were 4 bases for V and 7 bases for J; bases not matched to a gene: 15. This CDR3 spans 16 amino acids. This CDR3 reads CASSSLGTVDSLTQYF. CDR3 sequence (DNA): TGTGCCAGCAGCTCCCTCGGGACAGTGGACTCCCTGACCCAGTACTTC.

The CDR3 loop reads CASSPVLDTQYF. The DNA of the CDR3 is TGTGCCAGCAGCCCGGTCCTGGATACGCAGTATTTT. The chain uses TRBV7-9 and TRBJ2-3; D is uncertain. The CDR3 contains 12 residues. Germline CDR1 reads SEHNR; CDR2 reads FQNEAQ (reference sequence). Trimming removed 5 bases at V and 6 bases at J, with 9 bases between.

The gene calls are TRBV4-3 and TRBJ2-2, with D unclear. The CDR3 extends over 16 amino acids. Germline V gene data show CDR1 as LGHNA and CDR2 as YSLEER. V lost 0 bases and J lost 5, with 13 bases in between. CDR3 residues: CASSQDRWQPTGELFF. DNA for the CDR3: TGCGCCAGCAGCCAAGATAGGTGGCAACCTACCGGGGAGCTGTTTTTT.